This TCR beta chain originates from a study of shared clonotypes between healthy human individuals. Study as a whole: Researchers drew samples from a couple of women and a few men aged 18 to 49.

The CDR3 runs 14 residues. Looked up from germline, CDR1 is SGHAT and CDR2 is FQNNGV. V dropped 1 base and J dropped 0 bases, with 5 bases sitting between them. For sorted subsets, roughly 200 ng DNA per replicate equaled 30,000 or so T cell genomes. The assay was immunoSEQ multiplex PCR, and TCRdb's table has in-frame clones only and misses some. The table shows about 870,000 clones, with over 90% occurring only once. CD45RO-negative CD8 cells positively selected for CCR7 made up the naive population, which excluded terminally differentiated effector memory CD45RA+ cells. Every donor, a Caucasian adult, lived in Nashville, Tennessee.

The chain joins TRBV11-2 to TRBJ2-3, with D hard to call. Sequenced material: naive CD8+ T cells sorted from blood. The sequence derives from a man aged 30-40 years in good health. The CDR3 loop is CASSLGDSTDTQYF. DNA of the CDR3: TGTGCCAGCAGCTTAGGAGACAGCACAGATACGCAGTATTTT.